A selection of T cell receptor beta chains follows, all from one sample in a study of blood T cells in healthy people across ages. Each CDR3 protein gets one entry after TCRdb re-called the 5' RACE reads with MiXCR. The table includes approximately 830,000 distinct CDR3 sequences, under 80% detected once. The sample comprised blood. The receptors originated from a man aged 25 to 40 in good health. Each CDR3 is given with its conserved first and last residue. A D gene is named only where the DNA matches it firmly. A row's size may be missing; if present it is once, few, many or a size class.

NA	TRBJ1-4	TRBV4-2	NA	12	TGTGCCAGCAGCCAAGAACGGGACCAACTGTTTTTT	CASSQERDQLFF
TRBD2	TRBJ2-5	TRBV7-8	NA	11	TGCTTAGCGGGGGGGCTTGAGACCCAGTACTTC	CLAGGLETQYF
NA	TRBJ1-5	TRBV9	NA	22	TGTGCCAGCAGCGTAGTACCATCGAAGAGGGATCGGTATGGCCAGGGCAATCAGCCCCAGCATTTT	CASSVVPSKRDRYGQGNQPQHF
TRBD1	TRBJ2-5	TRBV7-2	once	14	TGTGCCAGCAGCCCGGGACAGTTCCAAGAGACCCAGTACTTC	CASSPGQFQETQYF
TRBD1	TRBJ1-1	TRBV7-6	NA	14	TGTGCCAGCAGCTTATTGGGACAGGGCACTGAAGCTTTCTTT	CASSLLGQGTEAFF
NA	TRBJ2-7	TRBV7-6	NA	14	TGTGCCAGCAGCTTAGGCTGGCCTAACTACGAGCAGTACTTC	CASSLGWPNYEQYF
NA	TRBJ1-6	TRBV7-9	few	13	TGTGCCAGCCAGGATAATCCTTCTCGGCCCCTCCACTTT	CASQDNPSRPLHF
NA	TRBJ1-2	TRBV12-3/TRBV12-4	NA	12	TGTGCCAGCAGTTCGGGGGTTAATGGCTACACCTTC	CASSSGVNGYTF
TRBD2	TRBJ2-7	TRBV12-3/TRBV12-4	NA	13	TGTGCCAGCACGGCGGGGGTGAACTACGAGCAGTACTTC	CASTAGVNYEQYF
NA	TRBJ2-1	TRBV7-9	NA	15	TGTGCCAGCAGTTCACGACGACAGGGAGGAGAGACCCAGTTCTTC	CASSSRRQGGETQFF
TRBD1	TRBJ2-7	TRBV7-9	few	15	TGTGCCAGCAGCTCCCGGGACAGTGTCTCCTACGAGCAGTACTTC	CASSSRDSVSYEQYF
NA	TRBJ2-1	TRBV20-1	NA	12	TGCAGTGCTAGGGCCACCTACAATGAGCAGTTCTTC	CSARATYNEQFF
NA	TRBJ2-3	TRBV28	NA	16	TGTGCCAGCATTGCGGAGGGGGGGAGAGGTACAGATACGCAGTATTTT	CASIAEGGRGTDTQYF
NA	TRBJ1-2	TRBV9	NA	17	TGTGCCAGCAGCGCCCGCCTAGGGGCGAATCAAAACTATGGCTACACCTTC	CASSARLGANQNYGYTF
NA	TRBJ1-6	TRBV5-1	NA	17	TGCGCCAGCAGCTTGAATATGGCAGCCCTAAGTTGGTCACCCCTCCACTTT	CASSLNMAALSWSPLHF
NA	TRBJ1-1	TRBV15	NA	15	TGTGCCACCAGCAGAGGAGGGCTAGCGAACACTGAAGCTTTCTTT	CATSRGGLANTEAFF
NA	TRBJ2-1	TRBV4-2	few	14	TGTGCCAGTTCTTCTAGCGAATTATACAATGAGCAGTTCTTC	CASSSSELYNEQFF
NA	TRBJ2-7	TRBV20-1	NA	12	TGCAGTGCTAGCCGGATCTCATCCGAGCAGTACTTC	CSASRISSEQYF
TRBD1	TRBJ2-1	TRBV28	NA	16	TGTGCCAGCAGTCCCCCCGGGACAGGGATTTTAGACGAGCAGTTCTTC	CASSPPGTGILDEQFF
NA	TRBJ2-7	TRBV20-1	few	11	TGCAGTGCTAGCCTGGTAGACGAGCAGTACTTC	CSASLVDEQYF
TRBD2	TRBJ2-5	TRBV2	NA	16	TGTGCCAGCAGTGAGCCCCGGACTAGCGGGCAAGAGACCCAGTACTTC	CASSEPRTSGQETQYF
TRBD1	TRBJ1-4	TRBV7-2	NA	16	TGTGCCAGCAGCTCGACCGGAGGGGGCGCGGGGGAAAAACTGTTTTTT	CASSSTGGGAGEKLFF
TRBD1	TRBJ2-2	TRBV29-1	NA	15	TGCAGCGTTGAGGGACAGGGAAGAGGGACCGGGGAGCTGTTTTTT	CSVEGQGRGTGELFF
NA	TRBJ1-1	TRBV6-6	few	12	TGTGCCAGCAGCGGGGGTTCTACTGAAGCTTTCTTT	CASSGGSTEAFF
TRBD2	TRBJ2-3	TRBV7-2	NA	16	TGTGCCAGCAGCTTAGTGCCTAGCGGGGGGTTGGATACGCAGTATTTT	CASSLVPSGGLDTQYF
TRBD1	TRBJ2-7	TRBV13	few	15	TGTGCCAGCAGCTTAGACCGGGACAGGGGATACGAGCAGTACTTC	CASSLDRDRGYEQYF
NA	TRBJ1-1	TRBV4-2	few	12	TGTGCCAGCAGCCAGGATCTCTTGTTAGCTTTCTTT	CASSQDLLLAFF
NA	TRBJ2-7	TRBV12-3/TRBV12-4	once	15	TGTGCCAGCAGTTTACTTGTCCGAGGCTCCTACGAGCAGTACTTC	CASSLLVRGSYEQYF
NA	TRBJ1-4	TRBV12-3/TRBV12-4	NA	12	TGTGCCAGCAGTTTTTTAAGTGAAAAACTGTTTTTT	CASSFLSEKLFF
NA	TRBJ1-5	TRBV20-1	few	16	TGCAGTGCCTCTCGTGGGGGACGGACGGTCTATCAGCCCCAGCATTTT	CSASRGGRTVYQPQHF
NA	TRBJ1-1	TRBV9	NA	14	TGTGCCAGCAGCGGAGGGGGGATGGACACCGAAGCTTTCTTT	CASSGGGMDTEAFF
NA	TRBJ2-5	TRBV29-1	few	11	TGCAGCGTTCGATCGAGCGAGACCCAGTACTTC	CSVRSSETQYF
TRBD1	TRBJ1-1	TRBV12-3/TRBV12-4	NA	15	TGTGCCAGCAGTTATTACCGGGACAGGGTTACTGAAGCTTTCTTT	CASSYYRDRVTEAFF
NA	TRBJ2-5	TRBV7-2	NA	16	TGTGCCAGCAGCTTACGGCGGGCCGATTACCAAGAGACCCAGTACTTC	CASSLRRADYQETQYF
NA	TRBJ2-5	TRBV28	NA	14	TGTGTCAGCAGTTTCTTCACAACCGAAGAGACCCAGTACTTC	CVSSFFTTEETQYF
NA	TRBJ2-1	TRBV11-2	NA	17	TGTGCCAGCAGCTCCAAAACCGGAGGAGAGGGGGACAATGAGCAGTTCTTC	CASSSKTGGEGDNEQFF
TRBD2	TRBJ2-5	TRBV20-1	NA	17	TGCAGTGCTAGAGAAGAGCGGAAGCGGGGGGCACGGGAGACCCAGTACTTC	CSAREERKRGARETQYF
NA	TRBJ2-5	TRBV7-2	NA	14	TGTGCCAGCAAAGTAGGGGAGTACCAAGAGACCCAGTACTTC	CASKVGEYQETQYF
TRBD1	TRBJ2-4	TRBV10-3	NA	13	TGTGCCATCGGGGGACAGGGAGGAAACATTCAGTACTTC	CAIGGQGGNIQYF
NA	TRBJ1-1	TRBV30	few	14	TGTGCCTGCCGACAACCCCCGAGGAACACTGAAGCTTTCTTT	CACRQPPRNTEAFF
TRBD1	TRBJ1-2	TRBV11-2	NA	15	TGTGCCAGCAGCTCTAGCAGGGGGCTTGACTATGGCTACACCTTC	CASSSSRGLDYGYTF
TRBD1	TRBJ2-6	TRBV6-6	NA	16	TGTGCCAGCGGCCGGGACAGGGACTCTGGGGCCAACGTCCTGACTTTT	CASGRDRDSGANVLTF
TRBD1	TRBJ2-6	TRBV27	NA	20	TGTGCCAGCAGTTTATCGAACGGGACAGGGAAACGCTCTGGGGCCAACGTCCTGACTTTC	CASSLSNGTGKRSGANVLTF
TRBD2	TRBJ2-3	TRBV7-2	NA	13	TGTGCCAGCAGCGTACGGGGGGAGGATACGCAGTATTTT	CASSVRGEDTQYF
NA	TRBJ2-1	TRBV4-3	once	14	TGCGCCAGCAGCCAAGAAGCCAGGAGAAATGAGCAGTTCTTC	CASSQEARRNEQFF
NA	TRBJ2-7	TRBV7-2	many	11	TGTGCCAGCAGCTTAGTATCCGAGCAGTACTTC	CASSLVSEQYF
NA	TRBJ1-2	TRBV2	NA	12	TGTGCCAGCAGAGAACAAGTTCTTGGCTACACCTTC	CASREQVLGYTF
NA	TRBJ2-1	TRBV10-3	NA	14	TGTGCCATCACTCGAGGAGGGGGTTGGAATGAGCAGTTCTTC	CAITRGGGWNEQFF
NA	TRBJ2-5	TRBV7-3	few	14	TGTGCCAGCAGCTTCCTCGGGGGAGAAGAGACCCAGTACTTC	CASSFLGGEETQYF